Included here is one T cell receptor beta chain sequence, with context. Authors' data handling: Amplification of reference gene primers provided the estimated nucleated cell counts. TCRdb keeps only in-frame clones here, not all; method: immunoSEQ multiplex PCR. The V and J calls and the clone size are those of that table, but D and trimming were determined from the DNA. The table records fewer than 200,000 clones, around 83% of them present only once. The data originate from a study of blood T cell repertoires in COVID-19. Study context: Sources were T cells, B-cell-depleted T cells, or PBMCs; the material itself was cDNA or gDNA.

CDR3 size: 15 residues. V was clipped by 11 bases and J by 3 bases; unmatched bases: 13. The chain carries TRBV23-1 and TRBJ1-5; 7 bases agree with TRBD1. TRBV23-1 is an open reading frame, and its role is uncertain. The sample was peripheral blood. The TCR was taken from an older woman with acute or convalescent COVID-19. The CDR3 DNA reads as TGCGCCGGCTACAGGGGTCCCAATCCCAATCAGCCCCAGCATTTT. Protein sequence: CAGYRGPNPNQPQHF.